This record concerns one T cell receptor beta chain sequence. Its antigen is as yet unknown. The data belong to a study of CD8+ T cells in alopecia areata. Germline CDR1 SQVTM, CDR2 ANQGSEA. This CDR3 is 11 amino acids long. Trimming left V 4 bases short and J 4 bases short, with 5 bases between. The study, taken as a whole, reports: Persistence during tofacitinib was seen for many expanded lesional clones in scalp and blood.

Reverse transcription of extracted RNA yielded cDNA, which provided the sequencing template. The assay was immunoSEQ multiplex PCR, and TCRdb's table has in-frame clones only and misses some. Here the sample spans more than 150,000 clones, about 60% being singletons. Described treatment: oral pan-JAK inhibitor, 5-10 mg twice daily. Individuals with alopecia areata gave both lesional scalp punch biopsies and peripheral blood for collection. The chain recombines TRBV29-1 with TRBJ1-5; no definite D call. The receptor comes from a human donor with alopecia areata. The input for sequencing was CD4+ T cells sorted from blood, taken at week 4, from a patient treated with tofacitinib. DNA of the CDR3: TGCAGCGTTGGGCAGAATCAGCCCCAGCATTTT. Its protein product is CSVGQNQPQHF.